The 2 T cell receptor beta chains below were found in one sample sequenced in a study of breast tumors, draining lymph nodes, adjacent tissues. MiXCR, applied by TCRdb to the multiplex PCR reads, yields one record per CDR3 protein. The table lists approximately 45,000 distinct CDR3 sequences, roughly 24% of them singletons, with approximately 8% in the top ten. The sequencing sample was made of breast tumor tissue. These receptor sequences come from a female donor with breast cancer. Some clones in this sample may be carry-over from other donors' samples.

This clonotype has at least ten counts. The chain uses TRBV6-6 and TRBJ1-2, with D hard to call. CDR1 and CDR2 from the germline V gene are MNHNY and SVGAGI (reference sequence). CDR3 length: 15 residues. Deletions cut 2 bases from V and 4 bases from J, with 14 bases between. CDR3 in amino acids: CASSYNGDSGYGYTF. Here the CDR3 DNA reads TGTGCCAGCAGTTACAATGGGGATAGTGGCTATGGCTACACCTTC.

This clonotype was observed at least ten times. The genes are TRBV12-3 or TRBV12-4 and TRBJ2-1, with 11 nucleotides matching TRBD1. The J segment lost 3 bases and the V segment lost 2 bases, leaving 3 bases of the junction unmatched. The CDR3 runs 16 residues. CDR3 DNA sequence: TGTGCCAGCAGTTTATCCGGGACAGGGGGCTACAATGAGCAGTTCTTC. Amino acids: CASSLSGTGGYNEQFF.